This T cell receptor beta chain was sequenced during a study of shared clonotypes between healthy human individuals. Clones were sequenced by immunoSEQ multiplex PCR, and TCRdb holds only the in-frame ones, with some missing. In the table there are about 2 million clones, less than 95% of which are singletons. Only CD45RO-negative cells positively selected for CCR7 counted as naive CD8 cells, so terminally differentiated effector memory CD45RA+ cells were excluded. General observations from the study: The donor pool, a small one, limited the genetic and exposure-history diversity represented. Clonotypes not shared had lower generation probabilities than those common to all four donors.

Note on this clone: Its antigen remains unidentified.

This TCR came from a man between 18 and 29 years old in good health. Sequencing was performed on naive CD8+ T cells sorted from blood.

The CDR3 sequence is CASSLGGQTYEQYF. DNA for the CDR3: TGTGCCAGCAGCTTAGGGGGACAGACCTACGAGCAGTACTTC. The gene calls are TRBV7-9 and TRBJ2-7, with 7 bases fitting TRBD1. The CDR3 runs to 14 residues. Germline V CDR1 and CDR2: SEHNR, FQNEAQ (reference sequence). The ends lost 1 base at V and 2 bases at J; junction bases unmatched: 2.